Listed below are T cell receptor beta chains from one sample, sequenced in a study of T cell responses to AZD1222 COVID-19 vaccine. Clones were read by immunoSEQ multiplex PCR, and TCRdb kept only the in-frame ones, dropping some. Here the sample spans roughly 120,000 clones, 70% to 90% being singletons. This material consisted of peripheral blood, taken on day 0 of AZD1222 vaccination. These receptors were obtained from an adult in good health. CDR3s include the opening cysteine and the closing phenylalanine or tryptophan. D genes are given only for firm matches. Not all rows give a size; the values are once, few, many and, for expanded clones, a class.

clone_size: .
cdr3_length: 17
j_call: TRBJ2-7
d_call: .
v_call: TRBV28
cdr3_nt: TGTGCCAGCAGTTTATTTTGGTGGGGTCGGTCCAATTACGAGCAGTACTTC
cdr3_aa: CASSLFWWGRSNYEQYF

clone_size: .
cdr3_length: 15
j_call: TRBJ2-1
d_call: TRBD2
v_call: TRBV5-4
cdr3_nt: TGTGCCAGCAGCTTAAAAGCGGGGGCCATCAATGAGCAGTTCTTC
cdr3_aa: CASSLKAGAINEQFF

clone_size: .
cdr3_length: 13
j_call: TRBJ2-7
d_call: .
v_call: TRBV5-8
cdr3_nt: TGTGCCAGCAGCTTTGACAGTTCCTACGAGCAGTACTTC
cdr3_aa: CASSFDSSYEQYF

clone_size: .
cdr3_length: 17
j_call: TRBJ2-3
d_call: TRBD2
v_call: TRBV10-3
cdr3_nt: TGTGCCATCAGCCCGGGGACTAGCGGGGGGAAGACAGATACGCAGTATTTT
cdr3_aa: CAISPGTSGGKTDTQYF

clone_size: .
cdr3_length: 13
j_call: TRBJ1-3
d_call: .
v_call: TRBV16
cdr3_nt: TGTGCCAGCAGCCAATTCCAGGGAAACACCATATATTTT
cdr3_aa: CASSQFQGNTIYF

clone_size: .
cdr3_length: 19
j_call: TRBJ2-7
d_call: TRBD1
v_call: TRBV14
cdr3_nt: TGTGCCAGCAGCAACCGGGACAGGGGGCAAGGACTAGCTGCCTACGAGCAGTACTTC
cdr3_aa: CASSNRDRGQGLAAYEQYF

clone_size: .
cdr3_length: 15
j_call: TRBJ2-3
d_call: .
v_call: TRBV5-1
cdr3_nt: TGCGCCAGCAGCTTGGGACAGGAGGGCACAGATACGCAGTATTTT
cdr3_aa: CASSLGQEGTDTQYF

clone_size: .
cdr3_length: 11
j_call: TRBJ2-2
d_call: .
v_call: TRBV30
cdr3_nt: TGTGCCTGGACGGCAGTCGGGGAGCTGTTTTTT
cdr3_aa: CAWTAVGELFF

clone_size: .
cdr3_length: 14
j_call: TRBJ1-2
d_call: .
v_call: TRBV5-1
cdr3_nt: TGCGCCAGCAGCTCCGGGGGGGCCAGCCGACCCTACACCTTC
cdr3_aa: CASSSGGASRPYTF

clone_size: .
cdr3_length: 11
j_call: TRBJ1-2
d_call: TRBD1
v_call: TRBV28
cdr3_nt: TGTGCCAGCAGTGACAGGGGGGGCTACACCTTC
cdr3_aa: CASSDRGGYTF

clone_size: once
cdr3_length: 15
j_call: TRBJ2-2
d_call: TRBD2
v_call: TRBV7-2
cdr3_nt: TGTGCCAGCAGCTTCACTAGCGGGGGAGCAGGGGAGCTGTTTTTT
cdr3_aa: CASSFTSGGAGELFF

clone_size: .
cdr3_length: 13
j_call: TRBJ2-5
d_call: .
v_call: TRBV19
cdr3_nt: TGTGCCAGTAGTCAGGGAACTCAAGAGACCCAGTACTTC
cdr3_aa: CASSQGTQETQYF

clone_size: .
cdr3_length: 15
j_call: TRBJ1-6
d_call: .
v_call: TRBV5-1
cdr3_nt: TGCGCCAGCAGCTTGGATCAGGACTCAAATTCACCCCTCCACTTT
cdr3_aa: CASSLDQDSNSPLHF

clone_size: few
cdr3_length: 14
j_call: TRBJ1-1
d_call: .
v_call: TRBV18
cdr3_nt: TGTGCCAGCTCACCGGGGGAGGTGAACACTGAAGCTTTCTTT
cdr3_aa: CASSPGEVNTEAFF

clone_size: .
cdr3_length: 14
j_call: TRBJ2-7
d_call: .
v_call: TRBV5-4
cdr3_nt: TGTGCCAGCAGCTTGGGGGGGAAAAATGCCGAGCAGTACTTC
cdr3_aa: CASSLGGKNAEQYF

clone_size: .
cdr3_length: 13
j_call: TRBJ2-7
d_call: .
v_call: TRBV7-9
cdr3_nt: TGTGCCAGCAGCTTACCAGAAACCTACGAGCAGTACTTC
cdr3_aa: CASSLPETYEQYF

clone_size: .
cdr3_length: 13
j_call: TRBJ1-2
d_call: TRBD1
v_call: TRBV25-1
cdr3_nt: TGTGCCAGCGGTAAAGGAGGGGGCCATGGCTACACCTTC
cdr3_aa: CASGKGGGHGYTF

clone_size: .
cdr3_length: 14
j_call: TRBJ2-5
d_call: .
v_call: TRBV7-9
cdr3_nt: TGTGCCAGCACCCTTTGGGGGTCTGCAGAGACCCAGTACTTC
cdr3_aa: CASTLWGSAETQYF

clone_size: .
cdr3_length: 14
j_call: TRBJ1-4
d_call: TRBD1
v_call: TRBV5-5
cdr3_nt: TGTGCCAGCAGCTTTTGGGACAGTAATGAAAAACTGTTTTTT
cdr3_aa: CASSFWDSNEKLFF

clone_size: .
cdr3_length: 17
j_call: TRBJ2-7
d_call: TRBD1
v_call: TRBV28
cdr3_nt: TGTGCCAGCAGTATACCACAGGGGGACGGGGGTAAATACGAGCAGTACTTC
cdr3_aa: CASSIPQGDGGKYEQYF

clone_size: few
cdr3_length: 12
j_call: TRBJ1-1
d_call: .
v_call: TRBV28
cdr3_nt: TGTGCCAGCAGTTCATTGGCAGTCGAAGCTTTCTTT
cdr3_aa: CASSSLAVEAFF

clone_size: .
cdr3_length: 13
j_call: TRBJ1-1
d_call: TRBD1
v_call: TRBV7-3
cdr3_nt: TGTGCCAGCAGCCCGACAGGGGACACTGAAGCTTTCTTT
cdr3_aa: CASSPTGDTEAFF

clone_size: once
cdr3_length: 16
j_call: TRBJ2-3
d_call: .
v_call: TRBV14
cdr3_nt: TGTGCCAGCAGCCAAGATGAGTCCTCCCGCACAGATACGCAGTATTTT
cdr3_aa: CASSQDESSRTDTQYF

clone_size: .
cdr3_length: 18
j_call: TRBJ2-2
d_call: TRBD2
v_call: TRBV27
cdr3_nt: TGTGCCAGCAGAGGTAGCGGGGGGGCAATATATAACCCCGGGGAGCTGTTTTTT
cdr3_aa: CASRGSGGAIYNPGELFF

clone_size: .
cdr3_length: 15
j_call: TRBJ2-2
d_call: TRBD2
v_call: TRBV5-4
cdr3_nt: TGTGCCAGCAGCTCGCCCGGGAGGCGCGGCGGGGAGCTGTTTTTT
cdr3_aa: CASSSPGRRGGELFF

clone_size: .
cdr3_length: 15
j_call: TRBJ2-7
d_call: TRBD2
v_call: TRBV6-2/TRBV6-3
cdr3_nt: TGTGCCAGCAGTTACCCTAGCGGGAGGGCCTACGAGCAGTACTTC
cdr3_aa: CASSYPSGRAYEQYF

clone_size: .
cdr3_length: 16
j_call: TRBJ2-3
d_call: TRBD2
v_call: TRBV4-2
cdr3_nt: TGTGCCAGCAGCCAAAGCGGGGCCCCCAGCACAGATACGCAGTATTTT
cdr3_aa: CASSQSGAPSTDTQYF

clone_size: .
cdr3_length: 14
j_call: TRBJ1-6
d_call: .
v_call: TRBV5-1
cdr3_nt: TGCGCCAGCAGAGAACAGAGTTTCGATTCACCCCTCCACTTT
cdr3_aa: CASREQSFDSPLHF

clone_size: .
cdr3_length: 14
j_call: TRBJ1-3
d_call: TRBD1
v_call: TRBV30
cdr3_nt: TGTGCCTGGCGGGGACAGGCTATTGGAAACACCATATATTTT
cdr3_aa: CAWRGQAIGNTIYF